Following are 8 T cell receptor beta chains from one sample sequenced in a study of blood T cell repertoires in COVID-19. TCRdb's table, derived via immunoSEQ multiplex PCR, lists solely in-frame clones and lacks some. Of under 250,000 clones listed, approximately 90% are singletons. The specimen sequenced was peripheral blood. The receptor set was obtained from a man between 40 and 49 years old with acute or convalescent COVID-19.

This clone occurred once. The chain couples TRBV27 to TRBJ2-2; TRBD2 matches at 8 bases. The CDR3 length is 15 residues. Germline CDR1 reads MNHEY; CDR2 reads SMNVEV (reference sequence). V was pared by 3 bases and J by 1 base, with 1 base of the junction left unmatched. For the CDR3, the DNA is TGTGCCAGCAGTTTGCGGGGGGTGAACACCGGGGAGCTGTTTTTT. Its translation is CASSLRGVNTGELFF.

The gene calls are TRBV30 and TRBJ2-2; D is ambiguous. V lost 4 bases and J lost 1, with 7 bases in between. Per germline, CDR1 GTSNPN and CDR2 SVGIG (reference sequence). The CDR3 runs to 13 residues. For the CDR3, the DNA is TGTGCCTGGAACAGAGAGAACACCGGGGAGCTGTTTTTT. Its translation: CAWNRENTGELFF.

The CDR3 DNA follows: TGTGCCAGCAGCTTAGAAGGGGACACCGGGGAGCTGTTTTTT. Encoded protein: CASSLEGDTGELFF. This rearrangement joins TRBV11-3 to TRBJ2-2; D may be TRBD1 (5 bases). The CDR3 totals 14 residues. Germline CDR1 is SGHNT and CDR2 is YENEEA. Trimming left V 0 bases short and J 3 bases short, with 5 bases between.

The chain couples TRBV6-5 to TRBJ2-7, with 8 nucleotides matching TRBD1. This CDR3 has 11 amino acids. CDR1 and CDR2 from the germline V gene are MNHEY and SVGAGI. J lost 6 bases, V lost 6 bases, and 1 base had no gene match. The CDR3, as DNA: TGTGCCAGCAGACAGGGGGGCGAGCAGTACTTC. The encoded protein is CASRQGGEQYF.

This chain joins TRBV19 and TRBJ1-4, with TRBD1 identical over 10 bases. V lost 5 bases and J lost 5; bases outside the gene matches: 5. The CDR3 spans 15 residues. The germline V gene has CDR1 LNHDA and CDR2 SQIVND (reference sequence). The CDR3 DNA follows: TGTGCCAGTAGTTCCAAGACAGGGGGCAATGAAAAACTGTTTTTT. This translates into CASSSKTGGNEKLFF. The full variable domain, rest sourced from reference TRBV19 and TRBJ1-4, is DGGITQSPKYLFRKEGQNVTLSCEQNLNHDAMYWYRQDPGQGLRLIYYSQIVNDFQKGDIAEGYSVSREKKESFPLTVTSAQKNPTAFYLCASSSKTGGNEKLFFGSGTQLSVL.

The chain employs TRBV11-1 and TRBJ1-2, with TRBD1 identical over 8 bases. The CDR3 is 16 residues long. V shed 1 base and J 5 bases; nucleotides not matched to a gene: 9. Germline V gives CDR1 SGHAT, CDR2 FQDESV (reference sequence). The CDR3 region is CASSLGGQGFFYGYTF. Written as DNA, the CDR3 is TGTGCCAGCAGCTTAGGAGGACAGGGCTTCTTTTATGGCTACACCTTC.

The CDR3 here is CASSYRGGLAGAYNEQFF. The CDR3 region has the DNA TGTGCCAGCAGCTATAGGGGGGGACTAGCGGGAGCCTACAATGAGCAGTTCTTC. The rearrangement links TRBV28 to TRBJ2-1, with 14 bases lining up with TRBD2. The CDR3 sequence is 18 residues long. Germline V lookup: CDR1 MDHEN, CDR2 SYDVKM. With V trimmed by 6 bases and J by 2 bases, 9 bases remained unmatched.

This rearrangement joins TRBV5-1 to TRBJ2-5, with D perhaps TRBD1 (5 bases). CDR1 SGHRS and CDR2 YFSETQ come from the germline V gene. The CDR3 runs to 15 residues. V was trimmed by 5 bases and J by 3 bases, leaving 17 bases between them. DNA of the CDR3: TGCGCCAGCAGGGCTTTTGGACAAATAGAAGAGACCCAGTACTTC. Translating it yields CASRAFGQIEETQYF.